This TCR beta chain is drawn from a study of metastatic and nonmetastatic thyroid tumors. There were no patients who had received any treatment before thyroid surgery. TCRdb re-analyzed the PCR reads through MiXCR. Here the sample spans about 38,000 clones, about 26% being singletons. There are 16 residues in the CDR3. The germline V gene encodes CDR1 SGHDN and CDR2 FVKESK. V was trimmed by 0 bases and J by 1 base, leaving 10 bases between them. In this sample, this clone turned up many times. The TCR sequence derives from a male donor with papillary thyroid cancer or a benign thyroid nodule (not recorded which). Some clones in this sample may be carry-over from other donors' samples. The specimen sequenced was blood. The chain combines TRBV14 with TRBJ1-3; D is perhaps TRBD1 (6 bases). CDR3 coding DNA: TGTGCCAGCAGCCAAGAGTGGGGGGCGTCTGGAAACACCATATATTTT. Translating gives CASSQEWGASGNTIYF.